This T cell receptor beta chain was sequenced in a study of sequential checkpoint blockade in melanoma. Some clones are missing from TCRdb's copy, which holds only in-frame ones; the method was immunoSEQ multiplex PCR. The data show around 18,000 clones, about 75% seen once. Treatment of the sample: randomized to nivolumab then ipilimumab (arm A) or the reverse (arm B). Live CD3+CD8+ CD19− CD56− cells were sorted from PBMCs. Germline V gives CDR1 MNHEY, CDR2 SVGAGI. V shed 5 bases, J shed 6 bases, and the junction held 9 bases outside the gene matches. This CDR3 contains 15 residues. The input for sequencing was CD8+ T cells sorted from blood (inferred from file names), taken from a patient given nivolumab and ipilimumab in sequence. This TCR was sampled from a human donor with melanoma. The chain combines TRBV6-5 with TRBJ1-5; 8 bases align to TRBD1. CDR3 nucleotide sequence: TGTGCCAGCAGTGCCGGGACAGGCGGGGGTCAGCCCCAGCATTTT. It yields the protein CASSAGTGGGQPQHF.